This TCR beta chain is from a study of siplizumab effects on memory and regulatory T cells (dated by TCRdb to the late 2010s). About the study as a whole: The effect of the anti-CD2 antibody siplizumab on alloreactive T-cell subsets was examined in allogeneic mixed lymphocyte reactions constructed from human PBMCs.

Concerning this clone: Its antigen is still unknown. The record has no base qualities; no much larger clone is one base away.

From its cysteine to its phenylalanine, the CDR3 spans 15 amino acids. Kept here is only the CDR3 DNA, which spans 45 bases and is read in frame from base 1. V lost 7 bases and J lost 4 bases, and the count of bases not matched to a germline gene is 5. Reading the germline V gene (reference sequence) gives CDR1 LNHDA and CDR2 SQIVND. Sorted unstimulated T cells and proliferating T cells recovered from mixed lymphocyte reactions were subjected to TCRbeta CDR3 sequencing. Fresh whole blood from 9 to 11 HLA-typed healthy donors was used to isolate PBMCs. Receptor amplification or capture employed the immunoSEQ multiplex PCR assay. Roughly 10^5 TCR templates per sample were assayed on the deep sequencing platform. Genomic DNA extracted from sorted T cells was used for TCRbeta CDR3 sequencing. As for how the authors treated the data: The R programming language was used for clonal analysis of TCRbeta CDR3 data. Alloreactive CD4+ and CD8+ clones were identified by comparing unstimulated samples to CFSE-low samples taken after the reaction. Alloreactive CD4+ clones were assigned to regulatory or non-regulatory origin by matching sequences to sorted unstimulated Treg and non-Treg repertoires. Held by TCRdb, this immuneACCESS table contains in-frame sequences only and omits some clones. Under half of the omission traces to an unresolved V gene where checked; the cause of the rest is unknown. V and J calls and clone size follow that table, whereas D and trimming were derived from the DNA. The sample table records some 81,000 clones; just under 95% of these occur just once. The ten largest account for about a fifth of the sample.

Findings and caveats that apply to the study as a whole: Sequences below about 10^-5 frequency were poorly captured, so only a minor fraction of alloreactive clones could be mapped to unstimulated subsets. Siplizumab significantly reduced the cumulative frequency of alloreactive sequences traceable to unstimulated CD4+ memory T cells. Greater diversity appeared to be present in unstimulated naive T cells than in memory T cells, and a substantial contribution to the alloresponse seemed to be made by naive cells. Whether proliferating Tregs from siplizumab cultures actually had suppressive function was not functionally confirmed. About 75-96% of proliferating CD4+ or CD8+ clones could not be given a naive or memory phenotype. Of the alloreactive CD4+ clones that could be mapped, the Treg-derived share averaged about 63% with siplizumab compared with 26.9% in control reactions.

Specimen: CD8+ T cells sorted from blood. This receptor chain uses TRBV19 and TRBJ2-1, and 12 junction bases match TRBD2. The sequence was obtained from a human donor in good health. The CDR3 region: CASIRTSGTYNEQFF. Here is the DNA: TGTGCCAGTATCCGGACTAGCGGGACTTACAATGAGCAGTTCTTC.